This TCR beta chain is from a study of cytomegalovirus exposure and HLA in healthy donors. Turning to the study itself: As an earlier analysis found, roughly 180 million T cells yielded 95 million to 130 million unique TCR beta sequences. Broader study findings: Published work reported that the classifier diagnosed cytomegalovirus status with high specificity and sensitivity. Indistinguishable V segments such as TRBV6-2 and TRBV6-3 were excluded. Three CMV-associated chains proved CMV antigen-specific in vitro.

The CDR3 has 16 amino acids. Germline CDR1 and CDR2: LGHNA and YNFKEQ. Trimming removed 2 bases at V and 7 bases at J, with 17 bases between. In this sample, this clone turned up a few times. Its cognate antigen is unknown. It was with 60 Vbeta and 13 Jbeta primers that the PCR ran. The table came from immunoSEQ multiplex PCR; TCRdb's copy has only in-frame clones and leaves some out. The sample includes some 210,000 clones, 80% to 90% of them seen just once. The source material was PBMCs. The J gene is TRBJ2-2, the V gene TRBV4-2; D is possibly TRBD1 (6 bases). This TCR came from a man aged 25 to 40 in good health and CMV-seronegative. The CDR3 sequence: CASSQRGTGLSGELFF. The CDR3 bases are TGTGCCAGCAGCCAACGTGGTACAGGGTTGAGCGGGGAGCTGTTTTTT.